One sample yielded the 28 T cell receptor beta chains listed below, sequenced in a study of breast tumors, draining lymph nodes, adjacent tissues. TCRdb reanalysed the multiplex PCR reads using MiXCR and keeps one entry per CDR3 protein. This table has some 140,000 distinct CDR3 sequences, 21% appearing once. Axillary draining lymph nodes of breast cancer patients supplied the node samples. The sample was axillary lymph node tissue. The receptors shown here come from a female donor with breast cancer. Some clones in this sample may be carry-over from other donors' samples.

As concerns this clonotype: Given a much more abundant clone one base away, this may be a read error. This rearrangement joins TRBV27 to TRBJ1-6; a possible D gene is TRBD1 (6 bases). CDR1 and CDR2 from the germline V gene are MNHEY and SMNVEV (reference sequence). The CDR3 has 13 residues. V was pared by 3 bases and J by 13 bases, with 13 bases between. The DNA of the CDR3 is TGTGCCAGCAGTTTGGTCAGGGGTGTCCCCCTCCACTTT. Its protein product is CASSLVRGVPLHF.

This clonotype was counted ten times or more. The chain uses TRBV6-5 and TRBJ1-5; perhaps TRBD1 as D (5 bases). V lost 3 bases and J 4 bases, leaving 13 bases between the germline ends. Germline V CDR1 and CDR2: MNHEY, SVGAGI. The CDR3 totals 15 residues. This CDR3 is CASSYYQGRNQPQHF. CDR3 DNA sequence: TGTGCCAGCAGTTATTATCAGGGTCGGAATCAGCCCCAGCATTTT.

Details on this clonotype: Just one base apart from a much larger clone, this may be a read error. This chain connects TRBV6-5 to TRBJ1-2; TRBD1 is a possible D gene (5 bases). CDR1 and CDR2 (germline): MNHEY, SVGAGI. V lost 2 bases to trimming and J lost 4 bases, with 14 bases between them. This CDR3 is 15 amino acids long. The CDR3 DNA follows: TGTGCCAGCAGTTACGGGGGGGGGAACTTCTATGGCTACACCTTC. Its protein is CASSYGGGNFYGYTF.

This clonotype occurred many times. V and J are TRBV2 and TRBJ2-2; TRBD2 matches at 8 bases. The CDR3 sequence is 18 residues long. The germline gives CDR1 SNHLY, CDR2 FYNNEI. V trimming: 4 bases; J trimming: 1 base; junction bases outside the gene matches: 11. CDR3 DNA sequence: TGTGCCAGCAGTGGGCCTAAACTAGCGGTTCTGAACACCGGGGAGCTGTTTTTT. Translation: CASSGPKLAVLNTGELFF.

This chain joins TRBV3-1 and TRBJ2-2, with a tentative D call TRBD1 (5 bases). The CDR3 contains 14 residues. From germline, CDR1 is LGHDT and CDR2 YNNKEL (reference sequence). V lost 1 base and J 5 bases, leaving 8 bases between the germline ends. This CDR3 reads CASSQGQMTGELFF. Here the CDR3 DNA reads TGTGCCAGCAGCCAAGGACAGATGACCGGGGAGCTGTTTTTT. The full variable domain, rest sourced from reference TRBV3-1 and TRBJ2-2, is DTAVSQTPKYLVTQMGNDKSIKCEQNLGHDTMYWYKQDSKKFLKIMFSYNNKELIINETVPNRFSPKSPDKAHLNLHINSLELGDSAVYFCASSQGQMTGELFFGEGSRLTVL.

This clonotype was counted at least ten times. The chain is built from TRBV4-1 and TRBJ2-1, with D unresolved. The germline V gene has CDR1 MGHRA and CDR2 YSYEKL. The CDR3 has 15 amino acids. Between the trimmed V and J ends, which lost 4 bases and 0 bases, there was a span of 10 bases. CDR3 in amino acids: CASSRDPNSYNEQFF. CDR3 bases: TGCGCCAGCAGCCGAGACCCTAACTCCTACAATGAGCAGTTCTTC.

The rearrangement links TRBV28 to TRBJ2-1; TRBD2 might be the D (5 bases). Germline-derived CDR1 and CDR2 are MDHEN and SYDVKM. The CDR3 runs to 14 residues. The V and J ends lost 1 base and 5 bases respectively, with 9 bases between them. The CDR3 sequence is CASSLSGIHNEQFF. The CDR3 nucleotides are TGTGCCAGCAGTTTATCGGGGATTCACAATGAGCAGTTCTTC. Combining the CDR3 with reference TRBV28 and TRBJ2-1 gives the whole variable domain DVKVTQSSRYLVKRTGEKVFLECVQDMDHENMFWYRQDPGLGLRLIYFSYDVKMKEKGDIPEGYSVSREKKERFSLILESASTNQTSMYLCASSLSGIHNEQFFGPGTRLTVL.

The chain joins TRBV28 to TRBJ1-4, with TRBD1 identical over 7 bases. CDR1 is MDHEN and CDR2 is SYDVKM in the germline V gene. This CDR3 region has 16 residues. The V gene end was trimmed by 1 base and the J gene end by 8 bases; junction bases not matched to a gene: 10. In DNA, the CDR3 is TGTGCCAGCAGTTTATCTAATCTCGGGACAGAGGAAAAACTGTTTTTT. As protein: CASSLSNLGTEEKLFF.

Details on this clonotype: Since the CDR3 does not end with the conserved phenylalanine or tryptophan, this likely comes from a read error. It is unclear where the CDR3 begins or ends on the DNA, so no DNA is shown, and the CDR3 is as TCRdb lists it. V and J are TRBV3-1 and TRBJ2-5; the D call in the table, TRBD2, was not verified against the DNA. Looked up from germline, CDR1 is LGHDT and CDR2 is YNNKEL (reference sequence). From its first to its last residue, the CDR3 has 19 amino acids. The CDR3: CASSTRMGLAGGQEETQSL.

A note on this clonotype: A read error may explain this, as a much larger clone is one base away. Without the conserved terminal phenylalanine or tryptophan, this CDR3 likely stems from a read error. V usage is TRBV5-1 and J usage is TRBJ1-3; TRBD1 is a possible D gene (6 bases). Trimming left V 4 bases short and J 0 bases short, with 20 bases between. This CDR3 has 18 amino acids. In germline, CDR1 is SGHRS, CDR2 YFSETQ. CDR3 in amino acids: CASSRGVDSPYSGNTIYS. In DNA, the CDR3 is TGCGCCAGCAGCAGGGGGGTAGACAGCCCTTACTCTGGAAACACCATATATTCT.

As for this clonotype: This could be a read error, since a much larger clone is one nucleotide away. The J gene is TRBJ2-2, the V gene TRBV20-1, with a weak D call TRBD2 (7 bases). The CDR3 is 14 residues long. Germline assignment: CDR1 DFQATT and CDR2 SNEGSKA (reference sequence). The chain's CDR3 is CSAPGEGNTGKLFF. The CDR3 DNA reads TGCAGTGCGCCAGGGGAGGGTAACACCGGGAAGCTGTTTTTT.

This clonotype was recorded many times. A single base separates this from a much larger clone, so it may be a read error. Here the CDR3 reads CASSLGTGRQYEQHF. The CDR3 DNA reads TGTGCCAGCAGCTTAGGGACAGGAAGACAGTACGAGCAGCACTTC. J is TRBJ2-7 and V is TRBV11-2; TRBD1 matches 7 bases. The CDR3 loop spans 15 amino acids. From germline, CDR1 is SGHAT and CDR2 FQNNGV.

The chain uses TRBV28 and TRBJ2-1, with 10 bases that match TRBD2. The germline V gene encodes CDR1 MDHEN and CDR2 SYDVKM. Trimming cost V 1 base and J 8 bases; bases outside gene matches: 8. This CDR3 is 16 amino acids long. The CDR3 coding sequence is TGTGCCAGCAGTTTATTTGCTAGCGGGAGTATACATGAGCAGTTCTTC. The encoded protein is CASSLFASGSIHEQFF. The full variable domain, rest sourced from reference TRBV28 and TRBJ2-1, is DVKVTQSSRYLVKRTGEKVFLECVQDMDHENMFWYRQDPGLGLRLIYFSYDVKMKEKGDIPEGYSVSREKKERFSLILESASTNQTSMYLCASSLFASGSIHEQFFGPGTRLTVL.

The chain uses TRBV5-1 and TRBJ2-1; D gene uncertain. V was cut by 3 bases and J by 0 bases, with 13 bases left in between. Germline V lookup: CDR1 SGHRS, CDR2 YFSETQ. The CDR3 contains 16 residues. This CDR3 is CASSYPTRSSYNEQFF. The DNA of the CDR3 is TGCGCCAGCAGCTACCCCACCCGGAGCTCCTACAATGAGCAGTTCTTC. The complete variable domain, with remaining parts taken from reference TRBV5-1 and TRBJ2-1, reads KAGVTQTPRYLIKTRGQQVTLSCSPISGHRSVSWYQQTPGQGLQFLFEYFSETQRNKGNFPGRFSGRQFSNSRSEMNVSTLELGDSALYLCASSYPTRSSYNEQFFGPGTRLTVL.

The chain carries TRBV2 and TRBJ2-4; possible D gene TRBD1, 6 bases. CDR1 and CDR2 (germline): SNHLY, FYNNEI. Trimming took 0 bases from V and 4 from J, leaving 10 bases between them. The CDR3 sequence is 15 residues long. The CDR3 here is CASSEARQGKNIQYF. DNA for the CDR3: TGTGCCAGCAGTGAAGCGCGTCAGGGGAAAAACATTCAGTACTTC.

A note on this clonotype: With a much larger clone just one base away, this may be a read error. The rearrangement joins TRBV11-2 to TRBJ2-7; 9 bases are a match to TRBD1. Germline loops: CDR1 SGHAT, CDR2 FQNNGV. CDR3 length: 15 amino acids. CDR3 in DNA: TGTGCCAGCAGCTCGATAGGACAGGGGCCGTACGAGCGGTACTTC. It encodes CASSSIGQGPYERYF. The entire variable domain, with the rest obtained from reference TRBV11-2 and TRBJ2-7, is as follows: EAGVAQSPRYKIIEKRQSVAFWCNPISGHATLYWYQQILGQGPKLLIQFQNNGVVDDSQLPKDRFSAERLKGVDSTLKIQPAKLEDSAVYLCASSSIGQGPYERYFGPGTRLTVT.

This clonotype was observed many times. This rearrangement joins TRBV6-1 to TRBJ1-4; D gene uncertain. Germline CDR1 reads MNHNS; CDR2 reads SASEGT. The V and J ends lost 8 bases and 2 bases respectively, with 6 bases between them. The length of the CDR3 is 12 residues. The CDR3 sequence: CASRFTNEKLFF. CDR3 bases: TGTGCCAGCCGGTTCACTAATGAAAAACTGTTTTTT.

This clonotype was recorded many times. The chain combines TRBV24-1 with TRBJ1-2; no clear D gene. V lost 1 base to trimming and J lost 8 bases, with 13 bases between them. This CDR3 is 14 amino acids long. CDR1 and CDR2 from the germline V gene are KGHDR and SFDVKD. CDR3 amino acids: CATSDLRAPEGYTF. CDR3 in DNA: TGTGCCACCAGTGATTTAAGAGCGCCCGAGGGCTACACCTTC.

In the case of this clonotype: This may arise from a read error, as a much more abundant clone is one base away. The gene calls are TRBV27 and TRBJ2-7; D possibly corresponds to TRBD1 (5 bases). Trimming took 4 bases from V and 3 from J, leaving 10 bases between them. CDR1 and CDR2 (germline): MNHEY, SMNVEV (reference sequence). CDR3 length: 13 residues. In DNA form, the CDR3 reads TGTGCCAGCAGTTCGATGACAGACTACGAGCAGTACTTC. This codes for CASSSMTDYEQYF.

The CDR3 DNA follows: TGCGCCAGCAGCTTGGGGTCAGGCACGAGCGGGGAGCTGTTTTTT. It translates to CASSLGSGTSGELFF. The chain links TRBV5-1 to TRBJ2-2; unclear D gene. The V end was cut by 0 bases, the J end by 7 bases, with 13 bases between. Germline CDR1 and CDR2: SGHRS and YFSETQ. This CDR3 region has 15 residues.

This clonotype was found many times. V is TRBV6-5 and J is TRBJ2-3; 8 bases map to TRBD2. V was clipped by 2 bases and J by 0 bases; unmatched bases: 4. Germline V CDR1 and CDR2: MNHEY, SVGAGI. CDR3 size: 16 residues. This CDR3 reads CASSYASGLSTDTQYF. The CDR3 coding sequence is TGTGCCAGCAGTTACGCTAGCGGGCTAAGCACAGATACGCAGTATTTT.

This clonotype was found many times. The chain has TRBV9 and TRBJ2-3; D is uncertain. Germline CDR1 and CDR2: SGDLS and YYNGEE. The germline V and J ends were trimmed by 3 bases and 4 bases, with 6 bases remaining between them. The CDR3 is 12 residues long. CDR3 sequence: CASSANSDTQYF. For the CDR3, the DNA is TGTGCCAGCAGCGCCAACTCAGATACGCAGTATTTT.

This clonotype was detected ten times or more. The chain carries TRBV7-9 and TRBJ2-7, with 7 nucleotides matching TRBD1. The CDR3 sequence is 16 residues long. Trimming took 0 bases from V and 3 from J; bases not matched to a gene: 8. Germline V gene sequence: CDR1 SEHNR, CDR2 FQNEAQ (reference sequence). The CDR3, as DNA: TGTGCCAGCAGCTTAGCGGGACAGCGACATAACTACGAGCAGTACTTC. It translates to CASSLAGQRHNYEQYF.

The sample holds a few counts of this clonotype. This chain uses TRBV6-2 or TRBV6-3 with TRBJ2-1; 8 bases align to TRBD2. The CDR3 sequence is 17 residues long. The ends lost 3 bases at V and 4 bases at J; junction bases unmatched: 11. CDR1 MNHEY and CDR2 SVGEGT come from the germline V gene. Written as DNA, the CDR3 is TGTGCCAGCAGTTATCTGGTTAGCGGGATCGTGTACAATGAGCAGTTCTTC. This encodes CASSYLVSGIVYNEQFF.

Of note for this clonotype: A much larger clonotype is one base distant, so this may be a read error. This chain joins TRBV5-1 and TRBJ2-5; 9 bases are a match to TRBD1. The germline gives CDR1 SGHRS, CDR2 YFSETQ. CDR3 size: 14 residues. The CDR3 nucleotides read TGCGCCAGCAAAAAGACAGGGGGGGAAGAGGCCCAGTACTTC. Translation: CASKKTGGEEAQYF.

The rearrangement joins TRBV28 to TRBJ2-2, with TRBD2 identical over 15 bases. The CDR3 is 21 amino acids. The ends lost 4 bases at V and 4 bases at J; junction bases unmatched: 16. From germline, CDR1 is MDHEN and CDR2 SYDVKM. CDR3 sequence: CASSSFGLGLAGGPVTGELFF. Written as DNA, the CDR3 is TGTGCCAGCAGTTCTTTTGGCCTTGGACTAGCGGGAGGGCCCGTCACCGGGGAGCTGTTTTTT.

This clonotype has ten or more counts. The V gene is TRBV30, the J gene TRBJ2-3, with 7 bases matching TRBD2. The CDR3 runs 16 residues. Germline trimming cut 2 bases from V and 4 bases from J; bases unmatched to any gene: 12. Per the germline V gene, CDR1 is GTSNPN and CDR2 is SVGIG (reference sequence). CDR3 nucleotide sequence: TGTGCCTGGAGTTCGGGCGGGAGAGGAATGGCAGATACGCAGTATTTT. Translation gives CAWSSGGRGMADTQYF.

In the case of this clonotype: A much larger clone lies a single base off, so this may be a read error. The CDR3 DNA is TGTGCCTGCAGCATTAGGGGGGGAGTCCAAGAGACCCAGTACTTC. Its protein product is CACSIRGGVQETQYF. This chain links TRBV2 with TRBJ2-5, with D possibly matching TRBD2 (7 bases). This CDR3 is 15 amino acids long. Germline values: CDR1 SNHLY, CDR2 FYNNEI.